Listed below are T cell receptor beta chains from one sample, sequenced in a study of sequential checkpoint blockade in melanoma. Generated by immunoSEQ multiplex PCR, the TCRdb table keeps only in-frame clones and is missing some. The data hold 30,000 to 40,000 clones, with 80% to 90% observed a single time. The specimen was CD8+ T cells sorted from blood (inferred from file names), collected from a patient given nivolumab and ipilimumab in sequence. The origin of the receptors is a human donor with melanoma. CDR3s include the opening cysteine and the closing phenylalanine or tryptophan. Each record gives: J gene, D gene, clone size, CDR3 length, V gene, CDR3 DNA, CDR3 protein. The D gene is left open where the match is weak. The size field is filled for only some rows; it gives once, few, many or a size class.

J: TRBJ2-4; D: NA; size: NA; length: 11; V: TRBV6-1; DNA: TGTGCCAGCAGTGAAGGGCACATTCAGTACTTC; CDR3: CASSEGHIQYF
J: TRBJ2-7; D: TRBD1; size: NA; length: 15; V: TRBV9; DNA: TGTGCCAGCAGCGCCCGGCCAGGGGGTTTCTACGAGCAGTACTTC; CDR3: CASSARPGGFYEQYF
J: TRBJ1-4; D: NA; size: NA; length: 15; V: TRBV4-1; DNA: TGCGCCAGCAGCCAAGAGGGGAGAGAGGGTGAAAAACTGTTTTTT; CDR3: CASSQEGREGEKLFF
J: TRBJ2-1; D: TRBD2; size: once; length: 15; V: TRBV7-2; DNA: TGTGCCAGCAGCGGGATAGCGGGAGGAGGGAATGAGCAGTTCTTC; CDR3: CASSGIAGGGNEQFF
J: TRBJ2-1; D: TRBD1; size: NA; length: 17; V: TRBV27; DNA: TGTGCCAGCAGAGTACCCGGGACAGGGAACTCCTACAATGAGCAGTTCTTC; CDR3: CASRVPGTGNSYNEQFF
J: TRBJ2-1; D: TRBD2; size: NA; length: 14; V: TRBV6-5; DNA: TGTGCCAGCAGTCCTAGCGGAATCATCAATGAGCAGTTCTTC; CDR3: CASSPSGIINEQFF
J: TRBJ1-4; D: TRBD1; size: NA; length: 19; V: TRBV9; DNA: TGTGCCAGCAGCGAACCGACAGGGGGCTTTCCGGAAACTAATGAAAAACTGTTTTTT; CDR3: CASSEPTGGFPETNEKLFF
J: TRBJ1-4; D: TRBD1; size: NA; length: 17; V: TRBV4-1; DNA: TGCGCCAGCAGCGCTCGGGACAGCTATGACCGTAATGAAAAACTGTTTTTT; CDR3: CASSARDSYDRNEKLFF
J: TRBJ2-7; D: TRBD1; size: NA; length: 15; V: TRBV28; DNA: TGTGCCAGCAGTTTATCTACAGGGGGTCTCTACGAGCAGTACTTC; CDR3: CASSLSTGGLYEQYF
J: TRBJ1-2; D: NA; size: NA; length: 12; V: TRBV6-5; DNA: TGTGCCGGCAGAAACTCGGGGGGCGGCTACACCTTC; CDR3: CAGRNSGGGYTF
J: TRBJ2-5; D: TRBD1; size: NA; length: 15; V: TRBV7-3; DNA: TGTGCCAGCAGCTTAATTGGGACAGGCCAAGAGACCCAGTACTTC; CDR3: CASSLIGTGQETQYF
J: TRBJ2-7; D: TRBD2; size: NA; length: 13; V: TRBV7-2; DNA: TGTGCCAGCAGCTTAGGGGGGAGGGTTGAGCAGTACTTC; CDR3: CASSLGGRVEQYF
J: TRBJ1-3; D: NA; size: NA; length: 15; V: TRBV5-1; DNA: TGCGCCAGCAGCTTATCGATGAGCTCTGGAAACACCATATATTTT; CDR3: CASSLSMSSGNTIYF
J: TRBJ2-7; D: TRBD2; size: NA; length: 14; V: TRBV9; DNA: TGTGCCAGCAGCCTTAGCGGGTCCGACTACGAGCAGTACTTC; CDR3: CASSLSGSDYEQYF
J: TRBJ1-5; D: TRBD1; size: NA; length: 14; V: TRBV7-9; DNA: TGTGCCAGCAGCTTGTGGGACAGTAATCAGCCCCAGCATTTT; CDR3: CASSLWDSNQPQHF
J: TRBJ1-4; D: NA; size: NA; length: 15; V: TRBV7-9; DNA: TGTGCCAGCAGCTTAGGGGAGACAGGTTATGAAAAACTGTTTTTT; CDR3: CASSLGETGYEKLFF
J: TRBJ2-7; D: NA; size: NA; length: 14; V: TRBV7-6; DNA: TGTGCCAGCAGCCCCGGTGGGGGGTTCTACGAGCAGTACTTC; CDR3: CASSPGGGFYEQYF
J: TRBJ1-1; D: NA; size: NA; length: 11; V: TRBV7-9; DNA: TGTGCCAGCCCGTTGAACACTGAAGCTTTCTTT; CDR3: CASPLNTEAFF
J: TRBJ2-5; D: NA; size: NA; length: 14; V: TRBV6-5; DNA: TGTGCCAGCAGTTACTCGGGCGTTTCTGAGCCCCAGTACTTC; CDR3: CASSYSGVSEPQYF
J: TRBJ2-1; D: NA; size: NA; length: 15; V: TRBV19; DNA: TGTGCCAGTAGTATTATTAACGGAGACTACAATGAGCAGTTCTTC; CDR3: CASSIINGDYNEQFF
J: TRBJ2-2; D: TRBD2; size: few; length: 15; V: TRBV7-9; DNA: TGTGCCAGCAGCCCGGGACTAGCGGAGACCGGGGAGCTGTTTTTT; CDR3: CASSPGLAETGELFF
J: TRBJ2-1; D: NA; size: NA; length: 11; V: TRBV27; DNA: TGTGCCAGCAGTGGAGGCAATGAGCAGTTCTTC; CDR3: CASSGGNEQFF
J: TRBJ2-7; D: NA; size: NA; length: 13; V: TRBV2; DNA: TGTGCCAGCAGACCCCTACTCCTCTACGAGCAGTACTTC; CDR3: CASRPLLLYEQYF
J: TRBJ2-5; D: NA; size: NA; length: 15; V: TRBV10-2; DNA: TGCGCCAGCAGTGAGGAGGGCAGCCTGGGGGAGACCCAGTACTTC; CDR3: CASSEEGSLGETQYF
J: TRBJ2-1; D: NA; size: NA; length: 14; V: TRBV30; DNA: TGTGCCTGGACATCGCATAGCTCCTACAATGAGCAGTTCTTC; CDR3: CAWTSHSSYNEQFF
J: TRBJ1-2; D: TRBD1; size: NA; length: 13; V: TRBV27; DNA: TGTGCCAGCAGTTGGGACAGGGCCTATGGCTACACCTTC; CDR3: CASSWDRAYGYTF
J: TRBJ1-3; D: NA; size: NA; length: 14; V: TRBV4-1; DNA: TGCGCCAGCACCCCTGGGGCAGCGGGAAACACCATATATTTT; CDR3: CASTPGAAGNTIYF
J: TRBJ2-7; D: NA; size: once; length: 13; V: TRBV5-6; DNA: TGTGCCAGCAGAACAGGGAGCTCCTACGAGCAGTACTTC; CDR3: CASRTGSSYEQYF
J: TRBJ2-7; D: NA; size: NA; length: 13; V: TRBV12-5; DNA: TGTGCTAGTGGTCCCGGACATACCTACGAGCAGTACTTC; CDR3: CASGPGHTYEQYF
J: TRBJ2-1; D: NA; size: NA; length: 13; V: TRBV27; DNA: TGTGCCACGGGGGAGGACTTTGCCAATGAGCAGTTCTTC; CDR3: CATGEDFANEQFF
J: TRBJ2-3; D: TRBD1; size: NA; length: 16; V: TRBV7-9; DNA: TGTGCCAGCAACCCCTCACCGACAGGGACCACAGATACGCAGTATTTT; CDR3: CASNPSPTGTTDTQYF
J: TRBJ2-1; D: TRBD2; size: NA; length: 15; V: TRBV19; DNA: TGTGCCAGTAGTCCTCGGGGGGACTCCTACAATGAGCAGTTCTTC; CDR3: CASSPRGDSYNEQFF
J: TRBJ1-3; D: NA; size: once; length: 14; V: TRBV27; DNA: TGTGCCAGCAGCCAGCGAGGGTCCGGAAACACCATATATTTT; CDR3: CASSQRGSGNTIYF
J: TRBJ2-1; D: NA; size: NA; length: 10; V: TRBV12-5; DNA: TGTGCTAGTGGCCCGGATGAGCAGTTCTTC; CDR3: CASGPDEQFF
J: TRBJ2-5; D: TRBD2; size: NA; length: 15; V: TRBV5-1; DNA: TGCGCCAGCAGCTTGTTCTCCCGGGGGGGAGAGACCCAGTACTTC; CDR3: CASSLFSRGGETQYF
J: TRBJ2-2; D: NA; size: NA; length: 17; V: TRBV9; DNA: TGTGCCAGCAGCGTAGGGACAGACCGCGCGAACACCGGGGAGCTGTTTTTT; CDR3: CASSVGTDRANTGELFF
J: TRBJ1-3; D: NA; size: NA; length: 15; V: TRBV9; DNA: TGTGCCAGCAGCCCCGCGGGGGGAAGTGGAAACACCATATATTTT; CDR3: CASSPAGGSGNTIYF
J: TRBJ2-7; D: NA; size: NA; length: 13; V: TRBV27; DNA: TGTGCCAGCAGTTTTAATGGCGGGTACGAGCAGTACTTC; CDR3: CASSFNGGYEQYF
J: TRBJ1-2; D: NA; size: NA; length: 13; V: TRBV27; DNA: TGTGCCAGCAGTCAGACACGAAACTATGGCTACACCTTC; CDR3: CASSQTRNYGYTF
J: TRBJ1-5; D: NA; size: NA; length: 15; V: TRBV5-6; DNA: TGTGCCAGCAGCCCCGGGACAAATAGCAATCAGCCCCAGCATTTT; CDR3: CASSPGTNSNQPQHF
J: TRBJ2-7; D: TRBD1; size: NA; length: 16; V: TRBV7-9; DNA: TGTGCCAGCAGCGACCAGATGACAGGGGGCTTCTACGAGCAGTACTTC; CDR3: CASSDQMTGGFYEQYF
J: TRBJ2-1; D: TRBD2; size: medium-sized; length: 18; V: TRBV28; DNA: TGTGCCAGCAGTTTTAGAGCCCCATCAAGCGGGAACAACAATGAGCAGTTCTTC; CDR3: CASSFRAPSSGNNNEQFF
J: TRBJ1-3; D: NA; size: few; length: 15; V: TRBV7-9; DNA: TGTGCCAGCAGCTTAGAAGAGCGTTCTGGAAACACCATATATTTT; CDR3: CASSLEERSGNTIYF
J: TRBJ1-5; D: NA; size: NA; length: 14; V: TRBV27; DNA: TGTGCCAGCAGTTTTGGTATCCAGGGACAGCCCCAGCATTTT; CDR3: CASSFGIQGQPQHF
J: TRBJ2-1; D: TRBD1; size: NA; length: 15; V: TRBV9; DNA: TGTGCCAGCAACCCGACAGGGGAGACCTACAATGAGCAGTTCTTC; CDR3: CASNPTGETYNEQFF
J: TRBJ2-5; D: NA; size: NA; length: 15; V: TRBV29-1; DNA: TGCAGCGTTGAATGGAGGCAAACGTACCAAGAGACCCAGTACTTC; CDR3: CSVEWRQTYQETQYF
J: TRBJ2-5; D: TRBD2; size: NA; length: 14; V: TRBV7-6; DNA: TGTGCCAGCAGCGCTAGCGGGAGAACGGAGACCCAGTACTTC; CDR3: CASSASGRTETQYF
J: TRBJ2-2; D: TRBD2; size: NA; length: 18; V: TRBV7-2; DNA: TGTGCCAGCAAGACTAGCGGGAGATCACTATCTGGCACCGGGGAGCTGTTTTTT; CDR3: CASKTSGRSLSGTGELFF
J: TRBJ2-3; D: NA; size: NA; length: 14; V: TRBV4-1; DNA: TGCGCCAGCAGCCAAGGGCAGGGTGTAGATACGCAGTATTTT; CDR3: CASSQGQGVDTQYF
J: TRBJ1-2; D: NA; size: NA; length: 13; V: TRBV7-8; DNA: TGTGCCAGCAGCTCCACGCTCACTTATGGCTACACCTTC; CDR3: CASSSTLTYGYTF
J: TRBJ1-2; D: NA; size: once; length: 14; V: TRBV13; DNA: TGTGCCAGCAGCTTAAGGGGGTACGGCTATGGCTACACCTTC; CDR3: CASSLRGYGYGYTF
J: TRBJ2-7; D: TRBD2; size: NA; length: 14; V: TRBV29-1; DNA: TGCAGCGTTGAGGGCCTAGCGGGAGACTACGAGCAGTACTTC; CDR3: CSVEGLAGDYEQYF
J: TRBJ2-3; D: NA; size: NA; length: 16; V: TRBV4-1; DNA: TGCGCCAGCAGCCAATATCAAACGGGAGTGGCAGATACGCAGTATTTT; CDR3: CASSQYQTGVADTQYF
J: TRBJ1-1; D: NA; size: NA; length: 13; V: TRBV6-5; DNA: TGTGCCAGCAGATTAACATCGAACACTGAAGCTTTCTTT; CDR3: CASRLTSNTEAFF
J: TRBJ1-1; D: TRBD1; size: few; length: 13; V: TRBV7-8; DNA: TGTGCCAGCAGCCCGACAGGGTTTAATGAAGCTTTCTTT; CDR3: CASSPTGFNEAFF
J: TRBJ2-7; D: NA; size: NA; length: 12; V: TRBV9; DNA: TGTGCCAGCAGCGCCGGACTGGGGGAGCAGTACTTC; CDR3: CASSAGLGEQYF
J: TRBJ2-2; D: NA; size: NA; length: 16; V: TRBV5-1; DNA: TGCGCCAGCAGCCCTGAGGGATTCCCTTCCACCGGGGAGCTGTTTTTT; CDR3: CASSPEGFPSTGELFF
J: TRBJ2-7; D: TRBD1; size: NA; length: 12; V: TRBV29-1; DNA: TGCAGCGTCCGACAGGGTCCCTACGAGCAGTACTTC; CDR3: CSVRQGPYEQYF
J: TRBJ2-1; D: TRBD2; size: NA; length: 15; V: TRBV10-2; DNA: TGCGCCAGCATAGGGCGGCTAGCGGGATACAATGAGCAGTTCTTC; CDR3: CASIGRLAGYNEQFF
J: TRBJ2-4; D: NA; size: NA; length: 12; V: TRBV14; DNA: TGTGCCAGCAGCCAAGGGGCAGACATTCAGTACTTC; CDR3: CASSQGADIQYF